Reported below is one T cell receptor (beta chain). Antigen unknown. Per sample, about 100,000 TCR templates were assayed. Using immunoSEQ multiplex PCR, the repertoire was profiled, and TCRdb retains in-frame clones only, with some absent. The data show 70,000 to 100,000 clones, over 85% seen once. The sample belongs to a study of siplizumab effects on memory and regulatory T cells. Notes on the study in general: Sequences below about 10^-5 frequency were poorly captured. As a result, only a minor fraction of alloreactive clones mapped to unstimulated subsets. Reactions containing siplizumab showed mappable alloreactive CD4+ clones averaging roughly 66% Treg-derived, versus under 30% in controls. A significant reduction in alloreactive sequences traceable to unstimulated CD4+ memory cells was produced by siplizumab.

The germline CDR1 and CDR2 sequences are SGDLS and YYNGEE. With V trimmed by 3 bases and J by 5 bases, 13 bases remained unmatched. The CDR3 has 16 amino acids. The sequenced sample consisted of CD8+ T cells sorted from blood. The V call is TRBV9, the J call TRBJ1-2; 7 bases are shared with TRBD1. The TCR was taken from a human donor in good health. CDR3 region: CASSASLRDSLYGYTF. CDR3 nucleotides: TGTGCCAGCAGCGCGTCCCTTCGGGACAGCCTGTATGGCTACACCTTC.